The T cell receptor (beta chain) under discussion was sequenced for a study of CXCR3-negative and CXCR3-positive naive CD8 T cells. Study results and caveats: Naive cells with CXCR3 showed TRB CDR3s that were more hydrophobic than those in CXCR3-negative naive cells. Surface CD5 matched across naive subsets, and TRB CDR3 properties served to infer TCR strength. Cryopreservation partially lowered CXCR3 expression, so most assays used fresh PBMCs.

Carrying UMI labels, the TRB cDNA libraries were prepared through 5' RACE. One entry per CDR3 protein, without DNA, is what TCRdb gives after re-calling the 5' RACE reads. This sample contains about 84,000 distinct CDR3 sequences. The CDR3 has 17 amino acids. Naivety in CD8+ T cells corresponded to a CD45RO-CCR7+CD27+CD95- phenotype. A word on this clonotype: The antigen remains unidentified.

This sequence originates from a human donor in good health. Some clones in this sample may be carry-over from other donors' samples. V usage is TRBV12-3 or TRBV12-4 and J usage is TRBJ2-4; TCRdb reports TRBD1, a call that lacks DNA to check it against. Input material: naive CXCR3+ CD8+ T cells from blood. Subset of the sample: CD45RO-CCR7+CD27+CD95- naive CD8+ T cells expressing CXCR3 (TNR3+). The CDR3 region is CASSFLPGRRAKNIQYF.